This T cell receptor (beta chain) was observed in a study of CD8 T cells in Susac syndrome. With random hexamers, 0.5 to 1 ug RNA was reverse transcribed. Using its own MiXCR run on the immunoSEQ multiplex PCR reads, TCRdb lists one record per CDR3 protein. The data contain some 150,000 distinct CDR3 sequences, roughly 95% of them seen just once; the ten biggest clones take up around 0.08%. V shed 5 bases and J shed 9 bases, with 14 bases lying between them. The CDR3 has 12 amino acids. The V gene's germline CDR1 is MNHEY and CDR2 SVGEGT. The gene calls are TRBV6-2 or TRBV6-3 and TRBJ2-7, with D hard to call. Material for sequencing was CD4+ T cells from PBMCs. This receptor was identified in a human donor in good health. CDR3 protein: CASSPRRVGQYF. CDR3 coding DNA: TGTGCCAGCAGTCCCCGCCGCGTTGGGCAGTACTTC.